The clone carrying this T cell receptor beta chain was observed a handful of times. Antigen unknown. The data stem from a study of shared clonotypes between healthy human individuals. Per the study methods: Filtering differed since immunoSEQ provided only junctions, with no quality scores. The protocol was immunoSEQ multiplex PCR, while the TCRdb copy is restricted to in-frame clones and leaves out a portion. V and J calls plus clone size are reproduced from that table; the DNA served to infer D and trimming. The sample has about 2.4 million clones; roughly 93% are singletons. CDR1 and CDR2 from the germline V gene are SQVTM and ANQGSEA. The CDR3 is 12 amino acids. Trimming removed 7 bases from V and 4 bases from J; junction bases left unmatched: 2. Study-level results: Read depth was anticipated to influence clonotype sharing among donors. Sampling was confined to blood; repertoires within tissues likely differ.

The chain uses TRBV29-1 and TRBJ2-3, with 10 bases matching TRBD2. This receptor was obtained from a man between 18 and 35 years old in good health. Some clones in this sample may be carry-over from other donors' samples. Material for sequencing was naive CD4+ T cells from PBMCs. Subset here: CD45RA+ positively selected. DNA for the CDR3: TGCAGCGGAGCGGGAGGGCCAGATACGCAGTATTTT. It specifies CSGAGGPDTQYF.